This TCR beta chain was profiled in a study of shared clonotypes between healthy human individuals. A few counts support this clone. Antigen specificity is unknown. Naive CD8 cells lacked CD45RO and underwent positive selection for CCR7, leaving out terminally differentiated effector memory CD45RA+ cells. Per germline, CDR1 LNHNV and CDR2 YYDKDF (reference sequence). CDR3 length: 11 amino acids. Trimming removed 4 bases from V and 12 bases from J; junction bases left unmatched: 3. Study results and caveats: Only blood underwent sampling, and tissue repertoires likely differ.

At a deep level, the assay was run. Genomic DNA from each subset was divided evenly over several immunoSEQ plates. How the authors handled the data: From ImmunoSEQ came sequences covering only the junction and carrying no quality scores, so filtering differed. Assay used: immunoSEQ multiplex PCR; TCRdb lists only in-frame clones, some missing. That table furnishes V, J and clone size, whereas the DNA furnished D and trimming. The table shows about 680,000 clones, with about 90% occurring only once. Source material: naive CD8+ T cells sorted from blood. This clonotype was obtained from a man aged 25 to 40 in good health. This rearrangement joins TRBV15 to TRBJ2-1; 7 bases align to TRBD1. The CDR3 is CATSTGQVQFF. Here the CDR3 DNA reads TGTGCCACCAGCACCGGACAGGTGCAGTTCTTC.